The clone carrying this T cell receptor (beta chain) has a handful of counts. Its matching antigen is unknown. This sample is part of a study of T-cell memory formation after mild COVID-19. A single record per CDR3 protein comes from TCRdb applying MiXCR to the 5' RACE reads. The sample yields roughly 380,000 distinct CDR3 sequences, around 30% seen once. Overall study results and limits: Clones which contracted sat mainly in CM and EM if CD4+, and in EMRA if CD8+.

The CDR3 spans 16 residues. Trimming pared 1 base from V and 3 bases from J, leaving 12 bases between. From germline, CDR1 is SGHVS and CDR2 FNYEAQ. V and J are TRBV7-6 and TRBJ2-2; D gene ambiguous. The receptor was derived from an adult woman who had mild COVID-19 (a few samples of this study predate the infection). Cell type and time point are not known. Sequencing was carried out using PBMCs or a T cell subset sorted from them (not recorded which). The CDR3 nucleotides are TGTGCCAGCAGCTTAGGTACGATCCCGGACACCGGGGAGCTGTTTTTT. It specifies CASSLGTIPDTGELFF.